This TCR beta chain is drawn from a study of T cells after yellow fever vaccination. On the study more broadly: For low cell numbers, libraries were made with SMART-Seq v4 Ultra Low Input. Findings and caveats of the study: A large majority of primary-vaccination clones showed up again after the booster (just under 97% CD4, around 90% CD8). Researchers noted that a small share of clonotypes showed up in both CD4 and CD8 compartments.

It was through 5'RACE template switching that TCR cDNA was made, with a universal primer site and UMIs added. Using its own MiXCR run on the 5' RACE reads, TCRdb lists one record per CDR3 protein. The sample consists of under 200,000 distinct CDR3 sequences, approximately 11% of them appearing once. Germline V gene lookup returns CDR1 DFQATT and CDR2 SNEGSKA (reference sequence). CDR3 length: 15 amino acids. V dropped 5 bases and J dropped 0 bases, with 17 bases sitting between them. Details on this clonotype: The antigen is undetermined.

The clonotype originates from a man aged 18 to 29 who received the YFV17D yellow fever vaccine. Here the sequenced sample was CD8+ T cells sorted from PBMCs, taken 15 days after the yellow fever booster vaccination. This sequence joins TRBV20-1 and TRBJ2-7, with a possible D match to TRBD1 (6 bases). The CDR3 loop reads CSAPLGRGYSYEQYF. For the CDR3, the DNA is TGCAGTGCTCCCCTGGGAAGGGGGTACTCCTACGAGCAGTACTTC.